This TCR beta chain was recorded in a study of immune characterization of retroperitoneal liposarcoma. This clonotype is termed medium-sized. One entry per CDR3 protein results from TCRdb running MiXCR on the PCR reads. Here the sample spans more than 9,000 distinct CDR3 sequences, less than 40% being singletons. This CDR3 contains 17 residues. Looked up from germline, CDR1 is MNHNS and CDR2 is SASEGT. The rearrangement links TRBV6-1 to TRBJ2-1; 9 bases are a match to TRBD2. The DNA end favors TRBJ2-7, so the J call may be wrong. The TCR originated in a female donor with retroperitoneal liposarcoma. Sequenced input: tumor tissue. In nucleotides, the CDR3 is TGTGCCAGCAGTGAAGAGTACCTAGCGGGATTTAACAATGAGCAGTACTTC. This sequence encodes CASSEEYLAGFNNEQYF.